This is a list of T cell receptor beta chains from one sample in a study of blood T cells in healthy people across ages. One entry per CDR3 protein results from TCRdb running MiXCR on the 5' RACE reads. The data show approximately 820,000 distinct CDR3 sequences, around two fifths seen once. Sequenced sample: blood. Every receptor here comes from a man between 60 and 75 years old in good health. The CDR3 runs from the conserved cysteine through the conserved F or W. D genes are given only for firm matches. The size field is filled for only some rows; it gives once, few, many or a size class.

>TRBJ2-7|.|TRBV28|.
CASSFVGTPYEQYF
TGTGCCAGCAGTTTTGTCGGGACCCCCTACGAGCAGTACTTC
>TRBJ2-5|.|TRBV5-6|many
CASSLTTTQETQYF
TGTGCCAGCAGCTTGACTACGACTCAAGAGACCCAGTACTTC
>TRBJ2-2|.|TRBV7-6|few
CASSLGAGNTGELFF
TGTGCCAGCAGCTTGGGTGCGGGGAACACCGGGGAGCTGTTTTTT
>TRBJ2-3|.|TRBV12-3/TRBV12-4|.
CASSLRGSADTQYF
TGTGCCAGCAGTCTCAGAGGTTCCGCAGATACGCAGTATTTT
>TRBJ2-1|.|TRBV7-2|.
CASSWRTERLSYNEQFF
TGTGCCAGCAGCTGGCGGACGGAGCGTCTCTCCTACAATGAGCAGTTCTTC
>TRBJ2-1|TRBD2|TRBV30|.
CAWSVSRVAGRGNEQFF
TGTGCCTGGAGTGTATCCCGGGTGGCAGGGAGGGGCAATGAGCAGTTCTTC
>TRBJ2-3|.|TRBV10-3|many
CAISESTRQNTQYF
TGTGCCATCAGTGAGTCGACCAGGCAAAATACGCAGTATTTT
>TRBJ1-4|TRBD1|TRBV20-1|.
CSANPTGPKLFF
TGCAGTGCTAATCCGACAGGGCCCAAACTGTTTTTT
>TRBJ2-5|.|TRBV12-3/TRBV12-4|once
CASLAPYNEQYF
TGTGCCAGCCTGGCACCCTACAATGAGCAGTACTTC
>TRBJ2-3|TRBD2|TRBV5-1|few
CASSPAGVDTQYF
TGCGCCAGCAGCCCGGCGGGGGTAGATACGCAGTATTTT
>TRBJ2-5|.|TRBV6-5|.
CASSPRAGRQETQYF
TGTGCCAGCAGCCCCCGGGCGGGGCGGCAAGAGACCCAGTACTTC
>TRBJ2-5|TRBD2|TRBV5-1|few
CASSAGLAGLLGTQYF
TGCGCCAGCAGCGCGGGACTAGCGGGGTTGTTAGGGACCCAGTACTTC
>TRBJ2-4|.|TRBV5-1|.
CASRPQTELAKNIQYF
TGCGCCAGCAGACCTCAGACAGAACTAGCCAAAAACATTCAGTACTTC
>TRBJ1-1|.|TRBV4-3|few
CASSPGTFGPEAFF
TGCGCCAGCAGCCCAGGGACGTTCGGCCCTGAAGCTTTCTTT
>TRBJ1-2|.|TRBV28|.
CASSWGRNGYTF
TGTGCCAGCAGTTGGGGAAGAAATGGCTACACCTTC
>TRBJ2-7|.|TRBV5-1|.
CASSYRDRLDEQYF
TGCGCCAGCAGCTATCGCGACAGGCTCGACGAGCAGTACTTC
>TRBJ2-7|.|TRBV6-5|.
CASTDRRGFSYEQYF
TGTGCCAGCACGGACAGGCGGGGATTTTCCTACGAGCAGTACTTC
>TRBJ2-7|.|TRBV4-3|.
CASSPLPQTYNEQYF
TGCGCCAGCAGCCCCCTGCCCCAGACTTACAATGAGCAGTACTTC
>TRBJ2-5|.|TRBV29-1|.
CSVVPSSNEQYF
TGCAGCGTTGTGCCTTCCTCCAATGAGCAGTACTTC
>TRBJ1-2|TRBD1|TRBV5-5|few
CASRLQGAGGYTF
TGTGCCAGCAGGTTACAGGGGGCAGGAGGCTACACCTTC
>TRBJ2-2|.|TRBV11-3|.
CASSPGQGTTSGSNTGELFF
TGTGCCAGCAGCCCAGGACAGGGGACGACTAGCGGGTCGAACACCGGGGAGCTGTTTTTT
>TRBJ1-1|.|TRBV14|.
CASSQVKNTEAFF
TGTGCCAGCAGCCAGGTAAAAAACACTGAAGCTTTCTTT
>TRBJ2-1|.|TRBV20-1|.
CSARARDGYNEQFF
TGCAGTGCTAGAGCGAGGGACGGCTACAATGAGCAGTTCTTC
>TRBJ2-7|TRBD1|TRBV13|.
CASSLGGQGAGEQYF
TGTGCCAGCAGCTTAGGTGGACAGGGGGCTGGGGAGCAGTACTTC
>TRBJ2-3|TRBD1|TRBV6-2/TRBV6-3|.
CASSYGGTGYTDTQYF
TGTGCCAGCAGTTACGGCGGGACAGGATACACAGATACGCAGTATTTT
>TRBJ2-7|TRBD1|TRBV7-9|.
CASSQRSGGQGISYEQYF
TGTGCCAGCAGCCAGCGCAGTGGGGGACAGGGAATTTCCTACGAGCAGTACTTC
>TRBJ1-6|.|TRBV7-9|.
CASSPSRAQGTNSPLHF
TGTGCCAGCAGCCCATCTAGGGCACAGGGAACGAATTCACCCCTCCACTTT
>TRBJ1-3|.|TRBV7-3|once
CASSLKGGPGNTIYF
TGTGCCAGCAGCTTAAAGGGGGGGCCTGGAAACACCATATATTTT
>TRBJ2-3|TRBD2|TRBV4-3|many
CASSQVGGDTQYF
TGCGCCAGCAGCCAAGTGGGGGGGGATACGCAGTATTTT
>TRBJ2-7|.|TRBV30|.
CAWTDRNYEQYF
TGTGCCTGGACTGACAGGAACTACGAGCAGTACTTC
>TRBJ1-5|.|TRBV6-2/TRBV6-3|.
CASSYSRSRGNQPQHF
TGTGCCAGCAGTTACTCGAGATCCCGGGGCAATCAGCCCCAGCATTTT
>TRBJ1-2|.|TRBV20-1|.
CSARDQMWRGSGYTF
TGCAGTGCTAGAGATCAAATGTGGAGAGGCAGTGGCTACACCTTC
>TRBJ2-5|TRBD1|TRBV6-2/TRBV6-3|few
CASSKTGEETQYF
TGTGCCAGCAGTAAGACAGGGGAAGAGACCCAGTACTTC
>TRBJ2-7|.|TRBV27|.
CASSLKGGLVEQYF
TGTGCCAGCAGCCTTAAGGGGGGTTTGGTCGAGCAGTACTTC
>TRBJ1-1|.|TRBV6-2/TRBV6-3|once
CASLKGENTEAFF
TGTGCCAGCTTAAAAGGGGAGAACACTGAAGCTTTCTTT
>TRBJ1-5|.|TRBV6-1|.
CASNQGGSNQPQHF
TGTGCCAGCAATCAGGGAGGGAGCAATCAGCCCCAGCATTTT
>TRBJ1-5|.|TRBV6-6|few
CASTPTAGEYQPQHF
TGTGCCAGCACCCCCACGGCAGGAGAATATCAGCCCCAGCATTTT
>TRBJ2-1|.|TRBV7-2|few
CASSVTPTPNEQFF
TGTGCCAGCAGCGTTACCCCGACTCCTAATGAGCAGTTCTTC
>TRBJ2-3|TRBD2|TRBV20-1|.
CSARDHPPAGVITDTQYF
TGCAGTGCTAGAGATCATCCCCCAGCGGGGGTGATCACAGATACGCAGTATTTT
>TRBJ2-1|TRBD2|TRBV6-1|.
CASHIAGGPWEQFF
TGTGCCAGCCACATAGCGGGGGGGCCATGGGAGCAGTTCTTC
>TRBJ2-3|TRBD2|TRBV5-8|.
CASSLGLPFVADTQYF
TGTGCCAGCAGCCTGGGACTACCGTTTGTCGCAGATACGCAGTATTTT
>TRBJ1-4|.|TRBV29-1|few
CSVDSPNEKLFF
TGCAGCGTTGATAGTCCTAATGAAAAACTGTTTTTT
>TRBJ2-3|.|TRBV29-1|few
CSVEGQRLHRGTDTQYF
TGCAGCGTTGAAGGACAGAGACTGCATCGGGGCACAGATACGCAGTATTTT
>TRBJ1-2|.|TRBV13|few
CASSLSENYGYTF
TGTGCCAGCAGCTTATCCGAGAACTATGGCTACACCTTC
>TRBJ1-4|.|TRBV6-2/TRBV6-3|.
CASTPRPDSSNEKLFF
TGTGCCAGCACCCCGAGACCGGACAGTTCTAATGAAAAACTGTTTTTT
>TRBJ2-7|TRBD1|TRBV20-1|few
CSAPRDRRGHEQYF
TGCAGTGCTCCCCGGGACAGGCGGGGACACGAGCAGTACTTC
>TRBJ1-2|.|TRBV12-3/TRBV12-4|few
CASRPGAGGYTF
TGTGCCAGCAGACCCGGGGCGGGTGGCTACACCTTC
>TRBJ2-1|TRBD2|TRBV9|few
CASSVGGGADEQFF
TGTGCCAGCAGCGTAGGCGGGGGGGCGGATGAGCAGTTCTTC
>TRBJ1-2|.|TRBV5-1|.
CASSWEGSDGYTF
TGCGCCAGCAGCTGGGAGGGATCGGATGGCTACACCTTC
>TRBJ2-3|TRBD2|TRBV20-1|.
CSAPGLAGSVTQYF
TGCAGTGCTCCCGGGCTAGCGGGGTCTGTTACGCAGTATTTT
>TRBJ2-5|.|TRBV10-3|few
CAIKRGEGGQETQYF
TGTGCCATCAAACGGGGAGAGGGGGGACAAGAGACCCAGTACTTC
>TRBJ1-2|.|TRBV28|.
CASFAGYGYTF
TGTGCCAGTTTTGCAGGCTATGGCTACACCTTC
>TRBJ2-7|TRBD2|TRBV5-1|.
CASSQAGGGTYEQYF
TGCGCCAGCAGCCAAGCGGGAGGGGGCACCTACGAGCAGTACTTC
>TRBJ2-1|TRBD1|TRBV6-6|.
CASSLTGQGSYNEQFF
TGTGCCAGCAGCCTTACGGGACAGGGGTCCTACAATGAGCAGTTCTTC